The clone carrying this T cell receptor beta chain has a handful of counts. Its antigen is still unknown. V lost 4 bases and J lost 7; bases outside the gene matches: 9. The germline CDR1 and CDR2 sequences are GTSNPN and SVGIG (reference sequence). The CDR3 totals 13 residues. The data originate from a study of cytomegalovirus exposure and HLA in healthy donors. Study-wide results and limits: An Asian-associated ancestry cluster reportedly showed fewer N-insertions than the approximately 600-donor mean in a later analysis. Segments of the TCR beta V type were, in most cases, productive about 90% or about 30% of the time in an earlier analysis. Most TCR sequences proved rare, with some public TCRs found in many donors.

This cohort consisted of healthy bone marrow donors. Both 60 Vbeta primers and 13 Jbeta primers went into the PCR. The repertoire was sequenced with immunoSEQ multiplex PCR; TCRdb's copy has only in-frame clones and lacks some. The table includes under 200,000 clones, around 73% detected once. This chain links TRBV30 with TRBJ1-2, with 7 bases lining up with TRBD1. Source material: PBMCs. The TCR was taken from a man aged 55 to 69 in good health and CMV-seronegative. CDR3 nucleotides: TGTGCCTGGACCGTAGACAGGGTGCGTGGCTACACCTTC. Amino acid sequence: CAWTVDRVRGYTF.